These T cell receptor beta chains were read from a single sample in a study of vaccination effects on CD4 cells after COVID-19. Method: immunoSEQ multiplex PCR; TCRdb's copy keeps in-frame clones and lacks some. The sample consists of fewer than 50,000 clones, roughly four fifths of them appearing once. Antigens for these TCRs are unknown. This specimen was CD4+ T cells from PBMCs cultured with HCoV-NL63 spike peptides, taken after COVID-19 vaccination. These receptors were collected from a human donor who received a COVID-19 vaccine. Some clones in this sample may be carry-over from other donors' samples. Both conserved end residues are part of each CDR3. The D gene is left open where the match is weak. The size field is filled for only some rows; it gives once, few, many or a size class.

d_call j_call v_call cdr3_length clone_size cdr3_aa cdr3_nt
- TRBJ2-6 TRBV5-4 17 - CASSPRLSTAGANVLTF TGTGCCAGCAGCCCCCGTCTGAGTACGGCTGGGGCCAACGTCCTGACTTTC
TRBD2 TRBJ2-2 TRBV4-3 16 - CASSPTGRVRTGELFF TGCGCCAGCAGCCCGACGGGGAGGGTACGAACCGGGGAGCTGTTTTTT
- TRBJ2-3 TRBV11-3 15 - CASSPGNPGVDTQYF TGTGCCAGCAGCCCCGGGAATCCCGGAGTGGATACGCAGTATTTT
- TRBJ2-5 TRBV24-1 15 once CATSDPRTPAGTQYF TGTGCCACCAGTGATCCCAGAACACCGGCGGGGACCCAGTACTTC
TRBD1 TRBJ2-1 TRBV6-6 15 - CASSSRDRSYNEQFF TGTGCCAGCAGTTCTCGGGACAGGTCCTACAATGAGCAGTTCTTC
TRBD1 TRBJ1-2 TRBV30 11 - CAWSTDRRNTF TGTGCCTGGAGTACGGACAGGAGGAACACCTTC
- TRBJ2-5 TRBV18 14 - CASSPRTERETQYF TGTGCCAGCTCACCGAGAACAGAGAGGGAGACCCAGTACTTC
- TRBJ1-1 TRBV27 14 - CASSLTRGPHEAFF TGTGCCAGCAGTCTAACGCGGGGTCCGCATGAAGCTTTCTTT
- TRBJ2-5 TRBV15 15 - CATSRDGALAETQYF TGTGCCACCAGCAGAGATGGGGCCCTTGCAGAGACCCAGTACTTC
- TRBJ1-4 TRBV7-3 14 - CASSRQVDGEKLFF TGTGCCAGCAGCCGACAGGTTGATGGCGAAAAACTGTTTTTT
- TRBJ2-2 TRBV3-1/TRBV3-2 13 - CASSQVSTGELFF TGTGCCAGCAGCCAAGTGAGCACCGGGGAGCTGTTTTTT
TRBD1 TRBJ1-1 TRBV7-3 15 few CASSRQGAPAPEAFF TGTGCCAGCAGCCGTCAGGGGGCACCTGCACCGGAAGCTTTCTTT
- TRBJ2-3 TRBV7-2 14 - CASSLARITDTQYF TGTGCCAGCAGCTTAGCGAGGATCACAGATACGCAGTATTTT
TRBD1 TRBJ1-1 TRBV2 17 - CASSEAHPGQVGAEAFF TGTGCCAGCAGTGAAGCGCATCCGGGACAGGTCGGGGCTGAAGCTTTCTTT
- TRBJ2-6 TRBV6-1 17 - CASSDPTETSGANVLTF TGTGCCAGCAGTGATCCAACAGAGACCTCTGGGGCCAACGTCCTGACTTTC
TRBD2 TRBJ2-7 TRBV29-1 13 - CSALPGLGYEQYF TGCAGCGCACTGCCGGGACTAGGCTACGAGCAGTACTTC
TRBD2 TRBJ2-1 TRBV7-2 17 few CASSLAPTSGVGNEQFF TGTGCCAGCAGCTTAGCCCCTACTAGCGGGGTAGGCAATGAGCAGTTCTTC
- TRBJ2-2 TRBV3-1/TRBV3-2 15 - CASRSDRTNTGELFF TGTGCCAGCAGATCGGACCGCACGAACACCGGGGAGCTGTTTTTT
TRBD1 TRBJ1-6 TRBV5-4 14 - CASSLTGGFSPLHF TGTGCCAGCAGCTTGACAGGGGGCTTCTCACCCCTCCACTTT
TRBD1 TRBJ1-1 TRBV19 16 - CASRGGQGRLLTEAFF TGTGCCAGTAGGGGGGGACAGGGTCGGTTACTCACTGAAGCTTTCTTT
- TRBJ2-3 TRBV4-1 14 - CASSRWTNTDTQYF TGCGCCAGCAGCCGTTGGACAAACACAGATACGCAGTATTTT
- TRBJ1-2 TRBV15 12 - CATSREVGGYTF TGTGCCACCAGCAGAGAGGTTGGGGGCTACACCTTC
TRBD1 TRBJ1-2 TRBV11-2 17 - CASSLGQGSIINYGYTF TGTGCCAGCAGCCTAGGACAGGGGAGTATAATTAACTATGGCTACACCTTC
- TRBJ2-5 TRBV4-2 15 - CASSQTSTRTETQYF TGTGCCAGCAGCCAAACCTCGACTAGGACTGAGACCCAGTACTTC
TRBD1 TRBJ2-1 TRBV10-1 17 - CASSYHPTGGIGNEQFF TGCGCCAGCAGCTACCACCCAACAGGGGGCATTGGCAATGAGCAGTTCTTC
TRBD1 TRBJ2-1 TRBV19 15 - CASTDPGQARDEQFF TGTGCCAGTACCGATCCGGGACAGGCTAGAGATGAGCAGTTCTTC
- TRBJ2-3 TRBV6-5 14 - CASRRGGHTDTQYF TGTGCCAGCAGACGGGGAGGTCATACGGATACGCAGTATTTT